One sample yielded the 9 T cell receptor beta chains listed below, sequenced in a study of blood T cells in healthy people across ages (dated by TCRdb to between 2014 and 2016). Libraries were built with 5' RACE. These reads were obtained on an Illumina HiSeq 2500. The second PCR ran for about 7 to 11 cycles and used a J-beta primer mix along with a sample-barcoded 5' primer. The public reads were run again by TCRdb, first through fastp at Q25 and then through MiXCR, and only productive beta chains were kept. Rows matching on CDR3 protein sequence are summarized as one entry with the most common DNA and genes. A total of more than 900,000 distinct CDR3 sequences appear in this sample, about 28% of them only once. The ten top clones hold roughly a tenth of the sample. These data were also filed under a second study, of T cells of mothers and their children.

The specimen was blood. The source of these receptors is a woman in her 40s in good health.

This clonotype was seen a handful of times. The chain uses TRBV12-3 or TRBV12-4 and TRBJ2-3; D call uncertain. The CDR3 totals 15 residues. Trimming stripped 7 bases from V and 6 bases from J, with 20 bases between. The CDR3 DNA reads TGTGCCAGCACCCTTACTGTACTTTTCGTTGATACGCAGTATTTT. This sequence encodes CASTLTVLFVDTQYF.

The CDR3 DNA reads TGCGCCAGCAGCCTGAAGGACCCCGGGGCGGGTGGCTACACCTTC. It specifies CASSLKDPGAGGYTF. The V gene is TRBV4-3, the J gene TRBJ1-2; TRBD1 is a possible D gene (5 bases). The CDR3 loop spans 15 amino acids. CDR1 and CDR2 from the germline V gene are LGHNA and YSLEER. V was shortened by 4 bases and J by 7 bases, with 19 bases between the two germline ends.

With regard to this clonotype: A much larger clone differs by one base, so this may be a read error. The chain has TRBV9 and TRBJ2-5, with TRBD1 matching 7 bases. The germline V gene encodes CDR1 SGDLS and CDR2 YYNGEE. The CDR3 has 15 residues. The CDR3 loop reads CACSPGTDTPETQYF. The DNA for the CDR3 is TGTGCCTGCAGCCCTGGGACAGACACCCCGGAGACCCAGTACTTC.

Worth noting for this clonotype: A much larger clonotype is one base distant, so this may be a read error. CDR3 coding DNA: TGTGCCAGCAGTTACCCGGGACTAGAGACCTACGAGCTGTACTTC. It is translated as CASSYPGLETYELYF. The chain carries TRBV6-5 and TRBJ2-5; 8 nucleotides agree with TRBD2. Germline assignment: CDR1 MNHEY and CDR2 SVGAGI. V dropped 2 bases and J dropped 13; count of bases not matched to a gene: 15. This CDR3 has 15 amino acids.

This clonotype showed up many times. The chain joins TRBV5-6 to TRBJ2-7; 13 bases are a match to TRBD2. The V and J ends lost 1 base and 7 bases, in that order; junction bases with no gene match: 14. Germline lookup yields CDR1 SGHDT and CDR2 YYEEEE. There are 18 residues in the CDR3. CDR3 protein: CASSLSTSGGHMRGEQYF. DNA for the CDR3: TGTGCCAGCAGCTTGTCGACTAGCGGGGGGCATATGCGAGGGGAGCAGTACTTC.

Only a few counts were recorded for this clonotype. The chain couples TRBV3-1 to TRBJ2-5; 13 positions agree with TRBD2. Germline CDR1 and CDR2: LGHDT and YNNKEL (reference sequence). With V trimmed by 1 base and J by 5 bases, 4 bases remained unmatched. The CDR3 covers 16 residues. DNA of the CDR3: TGTGCCAGCAGCCAAGGGACTAGCGGGGGACGGGAGACCCAGTACTTC. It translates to CASSQGTSGGRETQYF.

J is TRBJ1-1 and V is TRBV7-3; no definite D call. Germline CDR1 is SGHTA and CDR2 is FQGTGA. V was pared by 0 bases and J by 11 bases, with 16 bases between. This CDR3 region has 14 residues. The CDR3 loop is CASSLTPASFDAFF. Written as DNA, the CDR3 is TGTGCCAGCAGCTTAACCCCGGCCAGCTTCGATGCTTTCTTT. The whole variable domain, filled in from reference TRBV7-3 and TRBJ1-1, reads GAGVSQTPSNKVTEKGKYVELRCDPISGHTALYWYRQSLGQGPEFLIYFQGTGAADDSGLPNDRFFAVRPEGSVSTLKIQRTERGDSAVYLCASSLTPASFDAFFGQGTRLTVV.

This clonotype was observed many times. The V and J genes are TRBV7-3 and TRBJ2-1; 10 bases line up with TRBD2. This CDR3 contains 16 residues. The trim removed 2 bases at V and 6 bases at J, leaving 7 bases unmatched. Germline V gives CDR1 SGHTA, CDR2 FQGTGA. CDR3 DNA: TGTGCCAGCAGCTTATTTCCAGCGGGGGGGATCAATGAGCAGTTCTTC. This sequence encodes CASSLFPAGGINEQFF.

In nucleotides, the CDR3 is TGTGCCAGCAATAAGGGGGCCGGCCAGCCCCAGCATTTT. Encoded protein: CASNKGAGQPQHF. The chain couples TRBV12-3 or TRBV12-4 to TRBJ1-5; 7 bases fit TRBD1. There are 13 residues in the CDR3. V gave up 7 bases and J gave up 7 bases; unmatched junction bases: 7.